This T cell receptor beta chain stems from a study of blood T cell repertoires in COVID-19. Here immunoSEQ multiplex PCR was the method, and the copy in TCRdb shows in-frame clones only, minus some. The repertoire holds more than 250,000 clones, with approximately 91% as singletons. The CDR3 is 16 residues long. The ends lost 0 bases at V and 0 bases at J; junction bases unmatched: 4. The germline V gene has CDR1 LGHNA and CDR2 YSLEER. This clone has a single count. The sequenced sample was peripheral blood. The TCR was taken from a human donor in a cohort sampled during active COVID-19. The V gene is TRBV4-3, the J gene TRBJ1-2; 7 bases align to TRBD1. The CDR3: CASSQEEGAANYGYTF. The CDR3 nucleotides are TGCGCCAGCAGCCAAGAAGAGGGGGCTGCTAACTATGGCTACACCTTC.